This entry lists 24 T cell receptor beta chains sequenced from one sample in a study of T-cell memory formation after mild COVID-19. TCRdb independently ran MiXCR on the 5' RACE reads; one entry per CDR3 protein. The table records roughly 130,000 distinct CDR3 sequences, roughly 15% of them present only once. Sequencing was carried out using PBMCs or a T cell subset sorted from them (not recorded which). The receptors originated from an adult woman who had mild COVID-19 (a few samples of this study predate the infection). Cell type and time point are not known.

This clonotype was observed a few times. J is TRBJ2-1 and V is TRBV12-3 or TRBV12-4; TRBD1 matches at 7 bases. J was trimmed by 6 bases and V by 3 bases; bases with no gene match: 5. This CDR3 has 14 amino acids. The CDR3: CASSFDRAVNEQFF. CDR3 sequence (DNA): TGTGCCAGCAGTTTTGACAGGGCGGTCAATGAGCAGTTCTTC.

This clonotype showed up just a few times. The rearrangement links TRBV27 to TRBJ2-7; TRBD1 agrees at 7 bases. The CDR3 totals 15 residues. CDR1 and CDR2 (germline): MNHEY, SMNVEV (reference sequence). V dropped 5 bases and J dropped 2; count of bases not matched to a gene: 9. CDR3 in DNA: TGTGCCAGCAGTCCCGGTTCGACAGGGACCTACGAGCAGTACTTC. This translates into CASSPGSTGTYEQYF.

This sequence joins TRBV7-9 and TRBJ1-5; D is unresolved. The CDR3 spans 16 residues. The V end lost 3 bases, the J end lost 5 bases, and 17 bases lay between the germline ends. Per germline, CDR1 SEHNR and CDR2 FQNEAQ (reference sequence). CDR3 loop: CASSFSLGTRHQPQHF. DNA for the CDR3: TGTGCCAGCAGCTTTAGTTTGGGTACGAGGCATCAGCCCCAGCATTTT. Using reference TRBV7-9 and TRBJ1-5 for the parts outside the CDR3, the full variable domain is DTGVSQNPRHKITKRGQNVTFRCDPISEHNRLYWYRQTLGQGPEFLTYFQNEAQLEKSRLLSDRFSAERPKGSFSTLEIQRTEQGDSAMYLCASSFSLGTRHQPQHFGDGTRLSIL.

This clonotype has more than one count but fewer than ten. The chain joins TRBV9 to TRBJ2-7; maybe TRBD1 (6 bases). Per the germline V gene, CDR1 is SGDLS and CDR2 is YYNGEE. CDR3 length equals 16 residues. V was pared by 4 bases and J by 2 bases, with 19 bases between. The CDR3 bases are TGTGCCAGCAGCCCCCGCGACAGGCCCACCCCCTACGAGCAGTACTTC. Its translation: CASSPRDRPTPYEQYF. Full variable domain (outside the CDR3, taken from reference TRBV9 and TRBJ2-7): DSGVTQTPKHLITATGQRVTLRCSPRSGDLSVYWYQQSLDQGLQFLIQYYNGEERAKGNILERFSAQQFPDLHSELNLSSLELGDSALYFCASSPRDRPTPYEQYFGPGTRLTVT.

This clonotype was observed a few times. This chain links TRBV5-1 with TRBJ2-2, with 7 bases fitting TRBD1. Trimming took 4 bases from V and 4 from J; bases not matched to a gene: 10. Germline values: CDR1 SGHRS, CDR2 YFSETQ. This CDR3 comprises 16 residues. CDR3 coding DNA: TGCGCCAGCAGCGCAGGACAGGTTGTCCTCACCGGGGAGCTGTTTTTT. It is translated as CASSAGQVVLTGELFF.

The chain's CDR3 is CASSQVSEQYF. Written as DNA, the CDR3 is TGTGCCAGCAGCCAAGTGTCCGAGCAGTACTTC. V usage is TRBV3-1 and J usage is TRBJ2-7, with unresolved D. CDR1 and CDR2 from the germline V gene are LGHDT and YNNKEL (reference sequence). Trimming cost V 1 base and J 6 bases, with 4 bases left between them. The CDR3 has 11 residues.

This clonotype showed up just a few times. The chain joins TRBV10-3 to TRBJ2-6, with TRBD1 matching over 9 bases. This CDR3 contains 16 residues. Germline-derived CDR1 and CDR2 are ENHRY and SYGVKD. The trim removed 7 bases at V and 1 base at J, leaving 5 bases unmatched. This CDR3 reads CAIMGQGVSGANVLTF. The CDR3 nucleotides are TGTGCCATCATGGGACAGGGTGTTTCTGGGGCCAACGTCCTGACTTTC.

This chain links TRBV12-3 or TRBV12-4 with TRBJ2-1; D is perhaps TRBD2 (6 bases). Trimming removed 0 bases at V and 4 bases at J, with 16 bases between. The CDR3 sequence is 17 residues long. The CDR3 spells CASSLANKLARYNEQFF. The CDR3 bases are TGTGCCAGCAGTTTAGCGAACAAGCTAGCGAGATACAATGAGCAGTTCTTC.

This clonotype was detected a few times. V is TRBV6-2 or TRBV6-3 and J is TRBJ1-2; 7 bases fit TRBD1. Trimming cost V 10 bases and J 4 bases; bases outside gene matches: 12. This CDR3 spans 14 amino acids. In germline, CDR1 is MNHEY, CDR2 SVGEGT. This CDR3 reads CATLDRPRGYGYTF. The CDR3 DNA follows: TGTGCCACCCTGGACAGGCCGCGGGGCTATGGCTACACCTTC.

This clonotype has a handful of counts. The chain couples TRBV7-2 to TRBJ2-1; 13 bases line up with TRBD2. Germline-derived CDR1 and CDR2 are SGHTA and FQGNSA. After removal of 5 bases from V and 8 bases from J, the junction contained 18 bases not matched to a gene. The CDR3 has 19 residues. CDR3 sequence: CASSPIALLTSGRIHEQFF. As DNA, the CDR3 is TGTGCCAGCAGCCCTATCGCCCTTCTGACTAGCGGGAGGATCCATGAGCAGTTCTTC.

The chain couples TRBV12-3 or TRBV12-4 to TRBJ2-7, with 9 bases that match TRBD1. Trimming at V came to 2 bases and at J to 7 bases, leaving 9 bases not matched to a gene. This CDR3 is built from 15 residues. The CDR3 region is CASSLWGTGRREQYF. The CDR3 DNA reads TGTGCCAGCAGTTTATGGGGGACAGGGCGTAGAGAGCAGTACTTC.

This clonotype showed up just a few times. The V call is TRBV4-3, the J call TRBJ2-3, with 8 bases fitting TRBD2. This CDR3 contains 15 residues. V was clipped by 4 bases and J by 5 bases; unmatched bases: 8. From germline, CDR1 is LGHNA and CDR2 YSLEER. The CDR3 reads CASSPRAGGGDTQYF. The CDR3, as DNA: TGCGCCAGCAGCCCCCGCGCGGGAGGTGGAGATACGCAGTATTTT.

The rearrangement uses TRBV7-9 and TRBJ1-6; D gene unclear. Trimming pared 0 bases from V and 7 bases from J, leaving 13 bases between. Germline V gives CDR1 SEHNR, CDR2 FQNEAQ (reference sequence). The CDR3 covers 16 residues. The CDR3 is CASSLAVLMGNSPLHF. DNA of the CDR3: TGTGCCAGCAGCTTAGCAGTCCTCATGGGGAATTCACCCCTCCACTTT.

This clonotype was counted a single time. DNA for the CDR3: TGCGCCAGCAGCGTGGCGAGGCGGGGGGTTCAAGAGACCCAGTACTTC. It codes for CASSVARRGVQETQYF. The J gene is TRBJ2-5, the V gene TRBV5-1, with TRBD2 matching 8 bases. After removal of 4 bases from V and 2 bases from J, the junction contained 10 bases not matched to a gene. CDR1 is SGHRS and CDR2 is YFSETQ in the germline V gene. The CDR3 is made up of 16 amino acids.

This CDR3 reads CASSIGTGTEAFF. CDR3 coding DNA: TGTGCCAGTAGTATAGGGACAGGGACTGAAGCTTTCTTT. This chain links TRBV19 with TRBJ1-1; 8 bases align to TRBD1. The V and J ends lost 1 base and 5 bases, in that order; junction bases with no gene match: 0. The CDR3 totals 13 residues. The V gene's germline CDR1 is LNHDA and CDR2 SQIVND (reference sequence). The full variable domain, in which reference TRBV19 and TRBJ1-1 provide the parts outside the CDR3, is DGGITQSPKYLFRKEGQNVTLSCEQNLNHDAMYWYRQDPGQGLRLIYYSQIVNDFQKGDIAEGYSVSREKKESFPLTVTSAQKNPTAFYLCASSIGTGTEAFFGQGTRLTVV.

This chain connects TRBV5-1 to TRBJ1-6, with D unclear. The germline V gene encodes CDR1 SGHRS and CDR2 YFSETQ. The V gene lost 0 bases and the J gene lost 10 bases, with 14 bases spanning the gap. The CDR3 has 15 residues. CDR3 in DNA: TGCGCCAGCAGCTTGGAAGTCAGTTGGGGATCACCCCTCCACTTT. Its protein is CASSLEVSWGSPLHF. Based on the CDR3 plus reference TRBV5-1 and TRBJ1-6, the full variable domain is KAGVTQTPRYLIKTRGQQVTLSCSPISGHRSVSWYQQTPGQGLQFLFEYFSETQRNKGNFPGRFSGRQFSNSRSEMNVSTLELGDSALYLCASSLEVSWGSPLHFGNGTRLTVT.

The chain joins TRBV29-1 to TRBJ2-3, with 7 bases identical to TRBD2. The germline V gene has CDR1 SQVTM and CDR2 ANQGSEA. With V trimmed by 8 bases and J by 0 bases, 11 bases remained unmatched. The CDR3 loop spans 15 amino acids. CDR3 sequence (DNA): TGCAGCCTGAGGTGGCTAGCGGATAGCACAGATACGCAGTATTTT. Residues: CSLRWLADSTDTQYF.

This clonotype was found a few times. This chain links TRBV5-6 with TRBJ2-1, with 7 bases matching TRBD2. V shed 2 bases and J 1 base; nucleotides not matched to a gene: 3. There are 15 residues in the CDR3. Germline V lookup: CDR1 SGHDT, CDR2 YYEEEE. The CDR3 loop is CASSLGGGSYNEQFF. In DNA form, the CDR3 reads TGTGCCAGCAGCTTAGGCGGGGGTTCCTACAATGAGCAGTTCTTC.

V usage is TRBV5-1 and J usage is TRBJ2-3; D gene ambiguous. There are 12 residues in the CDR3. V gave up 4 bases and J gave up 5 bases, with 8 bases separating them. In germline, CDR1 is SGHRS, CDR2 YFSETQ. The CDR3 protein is CASSRVEDTQYF. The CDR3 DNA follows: TGCGCCAGCAGCCGAGTAGAAGATACGCAGTATTTT.

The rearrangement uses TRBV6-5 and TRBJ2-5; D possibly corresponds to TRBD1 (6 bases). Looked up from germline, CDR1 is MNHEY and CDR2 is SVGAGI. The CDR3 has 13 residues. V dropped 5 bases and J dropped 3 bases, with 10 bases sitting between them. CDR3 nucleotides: TGTGCCAGCAGTGACTACAGGGAAGAGACCCAGTACTTC. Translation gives CASSDYREETQYF.

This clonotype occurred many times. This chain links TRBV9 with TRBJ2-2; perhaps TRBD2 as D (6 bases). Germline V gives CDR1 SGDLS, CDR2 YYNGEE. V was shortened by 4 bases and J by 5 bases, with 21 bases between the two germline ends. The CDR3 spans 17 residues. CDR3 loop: CASSLQDWGRWTGELFF. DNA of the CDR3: TGTGCCAGCAGCCTCCAAGATTGGGGGAGGTGGACCGGGGAGCTGTTTTTT.

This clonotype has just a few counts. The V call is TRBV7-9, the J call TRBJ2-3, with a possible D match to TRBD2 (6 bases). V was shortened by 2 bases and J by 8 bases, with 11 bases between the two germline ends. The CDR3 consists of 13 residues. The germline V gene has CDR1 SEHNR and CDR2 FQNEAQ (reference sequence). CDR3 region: CASSLKEGSTQYF. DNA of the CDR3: TGTGCCAGCAGCTTAAAGGAGGGGAGTACGCAGTATTTT. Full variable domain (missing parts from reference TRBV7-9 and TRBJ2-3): DTGVSQNPRHKITKRGQNVTFRCDPISEHNRLYWYRQTLGQGPEFLTYFQNEAQLEKSRLLSDRFSAERPKGSFSTLEIQRTEQGDSAMYLCASSLKEGSTQYFGPGTRLTVL.

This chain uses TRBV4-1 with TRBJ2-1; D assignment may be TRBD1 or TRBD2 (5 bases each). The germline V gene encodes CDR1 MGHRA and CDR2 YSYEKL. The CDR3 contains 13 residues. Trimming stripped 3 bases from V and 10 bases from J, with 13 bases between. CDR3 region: CASSQGVRVEQFF. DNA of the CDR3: TGCGCCAGCAGCCAGGGGGTGCGTGTGGAGCAGTTCTTC.

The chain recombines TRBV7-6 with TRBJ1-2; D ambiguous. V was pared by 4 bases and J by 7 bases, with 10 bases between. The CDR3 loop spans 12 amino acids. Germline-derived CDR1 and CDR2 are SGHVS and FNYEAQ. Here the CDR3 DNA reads TGTGCCAGCAGCTACTACTCTAGTGGCTACACCTTC. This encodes CASSYYSSGYTF. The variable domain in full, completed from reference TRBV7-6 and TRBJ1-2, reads GAGVSQSPRYKVTKRGQDVALRCDPISGHVSLYWYRQALGQGPEFLTYFNYEAQQDKSGLPNDRFSAERPEGSISTLTIQRTEQRDSAMYRCASSYYSSGYTFGSGTRLTVV.